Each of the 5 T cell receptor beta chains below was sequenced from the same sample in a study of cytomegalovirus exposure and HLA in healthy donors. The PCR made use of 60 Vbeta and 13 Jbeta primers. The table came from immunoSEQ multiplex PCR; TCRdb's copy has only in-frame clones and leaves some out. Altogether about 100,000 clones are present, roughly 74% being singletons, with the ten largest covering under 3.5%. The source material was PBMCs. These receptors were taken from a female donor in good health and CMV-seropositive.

In nucleotides, the CDR3 is TGTGCCACCAGCAGAGATGAGGGTACCTACGAGCAGTACTTC. This translates into CATSRDEGTYEQYF. This sequence joins TRBV15 and TRBJ2-7, with D maybe TRBD2 (5 bases). V lost 0 bases and J lost 2, with 8 bases in between. The germline V gene has CDR1 LNHNV and CDR2 YYDKDF (reference sequence). The CDR3 extends over 14 amino acids.

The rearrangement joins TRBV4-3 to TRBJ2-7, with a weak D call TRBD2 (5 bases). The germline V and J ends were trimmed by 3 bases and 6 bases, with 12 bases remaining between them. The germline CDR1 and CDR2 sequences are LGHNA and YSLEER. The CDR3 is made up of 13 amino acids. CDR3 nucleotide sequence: TGCGCCAGCAGCCAGGGAACGGACTCCGAGCAGTACTTC. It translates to CASSQGTDSEQYF.

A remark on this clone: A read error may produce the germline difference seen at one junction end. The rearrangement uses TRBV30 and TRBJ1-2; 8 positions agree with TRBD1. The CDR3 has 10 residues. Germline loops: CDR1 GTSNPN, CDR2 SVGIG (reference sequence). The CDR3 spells CAWSRTGISF. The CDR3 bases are TGTGCCTGGAGTCGGACAGGGATTTCTTTC.

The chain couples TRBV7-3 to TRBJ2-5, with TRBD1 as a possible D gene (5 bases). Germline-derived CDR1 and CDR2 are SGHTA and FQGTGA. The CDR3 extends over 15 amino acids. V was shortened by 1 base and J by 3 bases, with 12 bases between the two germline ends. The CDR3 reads CASSLNGRAEETQYF. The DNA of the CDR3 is TGTGCCAGCAGCTTAAACGGCAGGGCAGAAGAGACCCAGTACTTC.

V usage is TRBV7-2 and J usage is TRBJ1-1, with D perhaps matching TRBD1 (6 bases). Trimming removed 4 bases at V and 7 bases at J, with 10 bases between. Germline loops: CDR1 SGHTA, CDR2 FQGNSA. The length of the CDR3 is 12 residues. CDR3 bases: TGTGCCAGCAGCTCCGGACAGTTTGAAGCTTTCTTT. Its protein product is CASSSGQFEAFF.